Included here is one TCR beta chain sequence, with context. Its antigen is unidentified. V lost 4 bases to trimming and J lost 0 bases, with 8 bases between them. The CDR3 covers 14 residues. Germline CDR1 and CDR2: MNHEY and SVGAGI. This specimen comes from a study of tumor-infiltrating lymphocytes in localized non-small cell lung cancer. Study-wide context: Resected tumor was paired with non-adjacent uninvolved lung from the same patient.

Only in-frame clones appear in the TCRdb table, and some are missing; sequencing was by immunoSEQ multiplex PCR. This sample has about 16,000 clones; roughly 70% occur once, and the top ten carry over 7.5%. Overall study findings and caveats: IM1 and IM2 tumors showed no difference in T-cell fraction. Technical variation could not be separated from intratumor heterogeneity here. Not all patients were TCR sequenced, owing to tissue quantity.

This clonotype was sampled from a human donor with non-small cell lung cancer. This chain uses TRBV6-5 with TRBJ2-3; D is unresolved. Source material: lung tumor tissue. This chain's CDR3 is CASSLGLSTDTQYF. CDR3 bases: TGTGCCAGCAGTTTAGGCTTGAGCACAGATACGCAGTATTTT.